The sample holds a few counts of the clone carrying this TCR beta chain. This sample was included in a study of beta chain features in type 1 diabetes. Of the isolated RNA, all was reverse transcribed, and so the sequenced material was expressed TCRB transcripts. Data came from immunoSEQ multiplex PCR; TCRdb stores just in-frame clones and leaves some out. Of around 180,000 clones listed, 10% to 15% were seen once; the top ten hold 0.62%. After removal of 3 bases from V and 0 bases from J, the junction contained 8 bases not matched to a gene. CDR1 is SGHAT and CDR2 is FQNNGV in the germline V gene. The CDR3 is 17 amino acids.

This chain joins TRBV11-2 and TRBJ2-1; TRBD2 aligns across 7 bases. The TCR originated in a woman under 30 in good health. Specimen: central memory CD4+ T cells from blood. This CDR3 is CASSFYLAASSYNEQFF. DNA of the CDR3: TGTGCCAGCAGCTTCTATCTAGCGGCAAGCTCCTACAATGAGCAGTTCTTC.